Detailed here is one T cell receptor (beta chain). In the original processing: Reference gene primer amplification yielded estimated nucleated cell counts. Data came from immunoSEQ multiplex PCR; TCRdb stores just in-frame clones and leaves some out. V, J and clone size are those of that table, while D and trimming were read from the DNA. The data hold approximately 90,000 clones, with more than 65% observed a single time. This record comes from a study of blood T cell repertoires in COVID-19. Study-wide background: Spain, Italy and the United States supplied samples that represented acute and convalescent COVID-19.

The V end lost 0 bases, the J end lost 0 bases, and 13 bases lay between the germline ends. The CDR3 has 17 amino acids. Germline values: CDR1 SGHTS, CDR2 YDEGEE. The clonotype was recovered from a man between 65 and 80 years old with acute or convalescent COVID-19. Sequenced sample: peripheral blood. V is TRBV5-8 and J is TRBJ1-5; tentatively, D is TRBD1 (5 bases). CDR3 DNA: TGTGCCAGCAGCTTGGGGAGGGGCCCTTATAGCAATCAGCCCCAGCATTTT. Translation gives CASSLGRGPYSNQPQHF.